Listed below are T cell receptor beta chains from one sample, sequenced in a study of blood T cell repertoires in COVID-19. Method: immunoSEQ multiplex PCR; TCRdb's copy keeps in-frame clones and lacks some. This table has 160,000 or so clones, more than 75% appearing once. What was sequenced was peripheral blood. The source of these receptors is a man aged 35-49 years with acute or convalescent COVID-19. The CDR3 runs from the conserved cysteine through the conserved F or W. D genes are given only for firm matches. Expanded clones are given a class, and other clones once, few, many or no size at all.

>TRBV19|TRBD1|.|TRBJ1-1|14
TGTGCCAGTTTGGGGACAGGACCGAACACTGAAGCTTTCTTT
CASLGTGPNTEAFF
>TRBV5-1|TRBD1|few|TRBJ1-2|15
TGCGCCAGCAGTGAGGGGGCAACCCGGAATGATGGCTACACCTTC
CASSEGATRNDGYTF
>TRBV5-6|.|.|TRBJ1-2|13
TGTGCCAGCAGTAAAGAGAGGAACTATGGCTACACCTTC
CASSKERNYGYTF
>TRBV10-3|.|.|TRBJ1-1|13
TGTGCCATCATGTCAGGTGGCCAGACTGAAGCTTTCTTT
CAIMSGGQTEAFF
>TRBV7-9|TRBD1|.|TRBJ1-2|14
TGTGCCAGCAGCCCCCGGGACAGACTCTATGGCTACACCTTC
CASSPRDRLYGYTF
>TRBV28|.|.|TRBJ1-3|15
TGTGCCAGCAGTTTCTCTGGGACATCTGGAAACACCATATATTTT
CASSFSGTSGNTIYF
>TRBV11-3|.|.|TRBJ2-3|15
TGTGCCAGCAGCCCCGCGGGTTGGGACACAGATACGCAGTATTTT
CASSPAGWDTDTQYF
>TRBV5-4|TRBD1|.|TRBJ1-4|18
TGTGCCAGCAGCCCAGGAGGGACAGGGAGACTAAATAATGAAAAACTGTTTTTT
CASSPGGTGRLNNEKLFF
>TRBV12-3/TRBV12-4|.|.|TRBJ1-1|13
TGTGCCAGCAGTTTAGGGGGCAACACTGAAGCTTTCTTT
CASSLGGNTEAFF
>TRBV6-5|.|.|TRBJ1-6|13
TGTGCCAGCAGTTACCAGTTTGGTTCACCCCTCCACTTT
CASSYQFGSPLHF
>TRBV5-1|TRBD1|.|TRBJ2-2|14
TGCGCCAGCAGCACAGGACAGGGCACCGGGGAGCTGTTTTTT
CASSTGQGTGELFF
>TRBV19|.|.|TRBJ1-1|14
TGTGCCAGTAGTATAGGCCAGGGAGGCACTGAAGCTTTCTTT
CASSIGQGGTEAFF
>TRBV11-2|.|.|TRBJ1-2|17
TGTGCCAGCAGCTTAGATCTATGGGCGAACGAGGGCTATGGCTACACCTTC
CASSLDLWANEGYGYTF
>TRBV6-5|.|.|TRBJ2-1|15
TGTGCCAGCAGAGAGACAGTCAATGGGGCCGATGGGCAGTTCTTC
CASRETVNGADGQFF
>TRBV7-7|.|.|TRBJ2-2|15
TGTGCTAGCAGCGCCGGGACTGTGAACACCGGGGAGCTGTTTTTT
CASSAGTVNTGELFF
>TRBV2|.|.|TRBJ1-2|15
TGTGCCAGCGGCGGTAGGGACACCATTTCCTATGGCTACACCTTC
CASGGRDTISYGYTF
>TRBV12-5|.|.|TRBJ1-2|13
TGTGCTAGTGGCGTCGCAGATAACTATGGCTACACCTTC
CASGVADNYGYTF
>TRBV11-2|TRBD2|.|TRBJ2-5|17
TGTGCCAGCAGCTTAGATCAAGCGGGGGGACAACAAGAGACCCAGTACTTC
CASSLDQAGGQQETQYF
>TRBV10-3|.|.|TRBJ2-7|15
TGTGCCATCAGTGCCCAACAGGGGAGGTTGTACGAGCAGTACTTC
CAISAQQGRLYEQYF
>TRBV19|.|.|TRBJ1-1|13
TGTGCCAGTAGTACCCCCGGGAACACTGAAGCTTTCTTT
CASSTPGNTEAFF
>TRBV12-3/TRBV12-4|.|.|TRBJ2-4|13
TGTGCCAGCAGCCTGGGACAACGGAACATTCAGTACTTC
CASSLGQRNIQYF
>TRBV30|.|.|TRBJ2-2|14
TGTGCAGGGGCAGGCTTGGCGAACACCGGGGAGCTGTTTTTT
CAGAGLANTGELFF